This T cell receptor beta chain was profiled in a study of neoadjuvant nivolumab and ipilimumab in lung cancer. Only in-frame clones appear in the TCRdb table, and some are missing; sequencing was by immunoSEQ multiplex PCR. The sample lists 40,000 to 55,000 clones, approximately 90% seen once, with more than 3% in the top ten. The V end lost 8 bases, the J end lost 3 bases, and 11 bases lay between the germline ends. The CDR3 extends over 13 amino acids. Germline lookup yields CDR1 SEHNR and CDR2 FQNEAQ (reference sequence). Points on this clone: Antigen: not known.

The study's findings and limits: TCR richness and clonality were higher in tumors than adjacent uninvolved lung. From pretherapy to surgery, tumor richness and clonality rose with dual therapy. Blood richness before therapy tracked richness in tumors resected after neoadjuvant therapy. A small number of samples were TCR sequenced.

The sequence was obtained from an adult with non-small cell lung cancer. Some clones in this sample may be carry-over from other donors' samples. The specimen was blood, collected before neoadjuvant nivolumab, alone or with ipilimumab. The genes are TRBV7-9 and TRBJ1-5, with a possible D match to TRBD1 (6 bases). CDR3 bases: TGTGCCAGCCAGACAGGCCCCAATCAGCCCCAGCATTTT. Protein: CASQTGPNQPQHF.